Shown below are 5 T cell receptor beta chains from a single sample sequenced in a study of technical replicates of blood from a handful of donors. Some clones are missing from TCRdb's copy, which holds only in-frame ones; the method was immunoSEQ multiplex PCR. The sample lists 65,000 to 95,000 clones, 90% to 95% occurring once. The sequencing input was T cells isolated from PBMCs. The receptors here all came from a human donor in good health.

This clone appeared a single time. The chain is built from TRBV5-6 and TRBJ2-1; TRBD2 is a possible D gene (5 bases). This CDR3 has 12 residues. With 2 bases removed from V and 8 bases from J, the gap between germline ends came to 8 bases. In germline, CDR1 is SGHDT, CDR2 YYEEEE. The CDR3 loop reads CASSFAGDEQFF. The DNA for the CDR3 is TGTGCCAGCAGCTTCGCGGGCGATGAGCAGTTCTTC.

The genes are TRBV28 and TRBJ2-2, with a tentative D call TRBD1 (5 bases). With 3 bases removed from V and 6 bases from J, the gap between germline ends came to 14 bases. This CDR3 spans 15 amino acids. Per the germline V gene, CDR1 is MDHEN and CDR2 is SYDVKM. CDR3 DNA: TGTGCCAGCAGTTTTGGGCAGGGTATTCCCGGGGAGCTGTTTTTT. Amino acids: CASSFGQGIPGELFF.

The gene calls are TRBV10-3 and TRBJ2-3, with 7 bases aligning to TRBD2. The junction had 10 bases not matched to a gene; V was cut back by 0 bases and J by 1 base. The CDR3 spans 18 residues. Germline V lookup: CDR1 ENHRY, CDR2 SYGVKD. CDR3 in DNA: TGTGCCATCAGTGAGTCTCTTGGACTAGTTGGTGGCACAGATACGCAGTATTTT. Translating gives CAISESLGLVGGTDTQYF.

This clone has more than one count but fewer than ten. The V gene is TRBV5-1, the J gene TRBJ1-1, with a tentative D call TRBD1 (6 bases). This CDR3 contains 13 residues. CDR1 and CDR2 (germline): SGHRS, YFSETQ. The V gene lost 7 bases and the J gene lost 0 bases, with 10 bases spanning the gap. As DNA, the CDR3 is TGCGCCAGCTCGGACAGACTGAACACTGAAGCTTTCTTT. This translates into CASSDRLNTEAFF.

The V call is TRBV11-2, the J call TRBJ1-1; possibly TRBD1 for D (5 bases). V was shortened by 6 bases and J by 3 bases, with 20 bases between the two germline ends. CDR1 is SGHAT, CDR2 FQNNGV, per germline. CDR3 length: 16 amino acids. CDR3 DNA: TGTGCCAGCAGGGGGGGAGCATGGCAGGCAGACACTGAAGCTTTCTTT. Amino acid sequence: CASRGGAWQADTEAFF. Based on the CDR3 plus reference TRBV11-2 and TRBJ1-1, the full variable domain is EAGVAQSPRYKIIEKRQSVAFWCNPISGHATLYWYQQILGQGPKLLIQFQNNGVVDDSQLPKDRFSAERLKGVDSTLKIQPAKLEDSAVYLCASRGGAWQADTEAFFGQGTRLTVV.